What follows is one T cell receptor (beta chain) and its context. The antigen it binds to is not known. No base-level quality is on record; no much larger clone is a single base apart. On an AutoMACS, CD4+ and CD8+ cells were isolated via positive magnetic bead selection, and their purity was verified by flow cytometry. Isolation of peripheral blood mononuclear cells was done through Ficoll-Paque PLUS density gradient separation. DNA was extracted from CD4-enriched, CD8-enriched or PBMC samples with Nucleospin Tissue or Tissue XS kits and quantified with a Qubit 2.0 fluorometer. The data were taken from a study of somatic mutations in cytotoxic T cells in rheumatoid arthritis (dated by TCRdb to about 2017). Notes on the research overall: Before any treatment started and right after they were diagnosed, patients gave peripheral blood samples (roughly 31 ml EDTA). Some V beta antibody-stained T-cell populations were flow-sorted on a FACSAria II or Sony SH800 at nearly 100% purity, and sorted V beta1+ cells also underwent TCRB sequencing. Whether expanded CD8+ T-cell clones in untreated, newly diagnosed rheumatoid arthritis carry somatic mutations was the study question, and clonality was characterized with TCRB deep sequencing. The median ages of the patient and control groups were essentially identical. TCRB deep sequencing was performed for more than 50 rheumatoid arthritis patients and around 20 healthy controls.

Study-wide findings and limitations: Several identical CD8+ TCRB sequences were found in both blood and synovial fluid, and in about an eighth of the roughly 65 patients the largest CD8+ clone exceeded 20% of CD8+ cells. CD8+ clonality increased with age in patients (Spearman r ≈ 0.49) but not in healthy controls. It was unknown which antigens the expanded CD8+ clones targeted, and their absence from virus-specific databases did not exclude viral specificity. CD8+ T-cell clonality did not differ significantly between rheumatoid arthritis patients and age-matched healthy controls. The slight TRBV07 underrepresentation in patients was not adjusted for multiple comparisons.

TCRB CDR3 sequencing used the immunoSEQ assay on genomic DNA. On the authors' methods: Published virus-specific TCRB sequences were compared with patient CD8+ clones larger than 1%, and only a few matches were found. Only productive TCRB rearrangements were included in the analyses. Clonality was calculated as a Shannon entropy-based productive clonality index, and a clone was defined by a unique TCRB CDR3 sequence. To calculate repertoire overlap between two samples, the template counts of each clone were considered relative to each sample's total templates. V-gene usage from TCRB sequencing and V-gene usage measured by flow cytometry were correlated (Spearman r of 0.6 to 0.7). The clones in this table, taken by TCRdb from immuneACCESS, are in-frame only. Not every clone is retained; where verified, under half of the shortfall comes from an unresolved V gene, and the cause of the rest is unknown. V and J calls and clone size come straight from that table; D and trimming were deduced from the DNA. This sample comprises 13,000 to 15,000 clones, approximately 90% of them detected only once. The leading ten clones occupy more than 15% of the sample.

The CDR3, cysteine through phenylalanine, is 14 amino acids long. CDR3 DNA only is kept here, 42 bases in frame from base 1. Deletion took 2 bases off V and 2 bases off J, with a span of 9 bases between the germline ends. For CDR1 and CDR2, the germline V gene (reference sequence) lists GTSNPN and SVGIG. The material sequenced was CD4+ T cells sorted from blood. The chain is assembled from TRBV30 and TRBJ2-2; the D gene is possibly TRBD2, with 6 bases matching. The sequence was collected from a man between 65 and 85 years old with rheumatoid arthritis. The DNA sequence is TGTGCCTGGAGTCGGGGAGGCAACACCGGGGAGCTGTTTTTT. This encodes CAWSRGGNTGELFF.